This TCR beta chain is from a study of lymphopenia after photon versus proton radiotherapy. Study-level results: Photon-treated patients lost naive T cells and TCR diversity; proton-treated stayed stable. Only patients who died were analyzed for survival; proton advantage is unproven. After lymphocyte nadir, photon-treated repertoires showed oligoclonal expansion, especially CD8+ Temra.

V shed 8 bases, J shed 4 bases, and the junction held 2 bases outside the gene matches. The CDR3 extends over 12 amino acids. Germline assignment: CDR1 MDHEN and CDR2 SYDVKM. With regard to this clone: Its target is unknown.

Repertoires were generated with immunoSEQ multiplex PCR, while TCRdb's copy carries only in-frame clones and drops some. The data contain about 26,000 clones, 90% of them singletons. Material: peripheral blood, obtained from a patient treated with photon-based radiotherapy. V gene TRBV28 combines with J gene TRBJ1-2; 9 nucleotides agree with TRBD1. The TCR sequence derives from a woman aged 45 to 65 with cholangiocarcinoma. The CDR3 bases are TGTGCCAGCGGGACAGGGTCCTATGGCTACACCTTC. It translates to CASGTGSYGYTF.